These 20 T cell receptor beta chains share one sample of origin, sequenced in a study of Graves' ophthalmopathy and Graves' hyperthyroidism. CDR3 regions of TCR beta were amplified from RNA transcripts. After a first-round RT-PCR with HTBI primers, a second-round multiplex PCR was run. TCRdb reprocessed the multiplex PCR reads via MiXCR and lists one record per CDR3 protein. The data show roughly 380,000 distinct CDR3 sequences, 15% seen once. The sequencing sample was made of peripheral blood. The receptor source for this set is a woman aged 18-29 years with stable Graves' hyperthyroidism.

The chain carries TRBV10-3 and TRBJ1-2, with D possibly being TRBD1 (5 bases). The V gene lost 8 bases and the J gene lost 6 bases, with 13 bases spanning the gap. Germline CDR1 reads ENHRY; CDR2 reads SYGVKD. The CDR3 is made up of 12 amino acids. The CDR3 sequence is CAIYSSGDGYTF. The CDR3 region has the DNA TGTGCCATCTACTCGTCGGGGGATGGCTACACCTTC.

In its sample, this clonotype was seen many times. The J gene is TRBJ2-7, the V gene TRBV20-1, with D unresolved. Trimming removed 0 bases at V and 5 bases at J, with 17 bases between. The CDR3 is 15 residues long. CDR1 and CDR2 (germline): DFQATT, SNEGSKA (reference sequence). This chain's CDR3 is CSARDQNPPFDEQYF. The CDR3 DNA reads as TGCAGTGCTAGAGATCAGAACCCACCGTTTGACGAGCAGTACTTC.

Ten or more counts support this clonotype. The chain has TRBV7-2 and TRBJ1-1; 7 bases fit TRBD1. This CDR3 has 14 amino acids. V was clipped by 4 bases and J by 5 bases; unmatched bases: 7. Germline-derived CDR1 and CDR2 are SGHTA and FQGNSA. The CDR3 loop is CASSSATGKTEAFF. The CDR3 bases are TGTGCCAGCAGCTCGGCGACAGGGAAGACTGAAGCTTTCTTT.

This clonotype was seen a few times. This chain joins TRBV14 and TRBJ1-3; a possible D gene is TRBD1 (6 bases). The CDR3 is 16 residues long. Trimming took off 1 base at V and 3 bases at J, with 13 bases between the two ends. CDR1 and CDR2 from the germline V gene are SGHDN and FVKESK. The CDR3 DNA follows: TGTGCCAGCAGCCAAGTACGGCAGGGGCTTGGAAACACCATATATTTT. It specifies CASSQVRQGLGNTIYF.

This clonotype was seen many times. This chain connects TRBV27 to TRBJ1-2, with D unclear. In germline, CDR1 is MNHEY, CDR2 SMNVEV (reference sequence). V lost 6 bases to trimming and J lost 3 bases, with 20 bases between them. The CDR3 runs to 16 residues. The CDR3 here is CASSLTISALYYGYTF. The CDR3 region has the DNA TGTGCCAGCAGCTTGACAATATCGGCGCTGTACTATGGCTACACCTTC.

This clonotype was counted at least ten times. The chain employs TRBV6-2 or TRBV6-3 and TRBJ1-2, with a tentative D call TRBD1 (5 bases). Germline V lookup: CDR1 MNHEY, CDR2 SVGEGT. This CDR3 is built from 16 residues. V lost 4 bases, J lost 3 bases, and 18 bases lay in between. This CDR3 reads CASSSWGPGKDYGYTF. CDR3 DNA sequence: TGTGCCAGCAGTTCGTGGGGCCCCGGGAAGGACTATGGCTACACCTTC.

This clonotype was counted at least ten times. V is TRBV6-5 and J is TRBJ2-5, with D maybe TRBD2 (5 bases). The CDR3 has 13 amino acids. Germline V gene lookup returns CDR1 MNHEY and CDR2 SVGAGI. Trimming stripped 10 bases from V and 3 bases from J, with 15 bases between. CDR3 bases: TGTGCCACGCGAGGGCTAGGAGAAGAGACCCAGTACTTC. Translation: CATRGLGEETQYF.

This clonotype was seen ten or more times. At one end, the junction sequence differs from germline, possibly due to a read error. This chain links TRBV27 with TRBJ2-5; tentatively, D is TRBD2 (6 bases). The germline V gene has CDR1 MNHEY and CDR2 SMNVEV (reference sequence). The CDR3 length is 13 residues. The CDR3 here is CASKEWGEETKYF. In DNA form, the CDR3 reads TGTGCCAGCAAGGAATGGGGGGAAGAGACCAAGTACTTC.

This clonotype was recorded at least ten times. J is TRBJ1-1 and V is TRBV25-1; TRBD1 might be the D (6 bases). There are 14 residues in the CDR3. Germline lookup yields CDR1 MGHDK and CDR2 SYGVNS. V lost 7 bases to trimming and J lost 4 bases, with 16 bases between them. CDR3 region: CASTLRGGGTEAFF. The CDR3 DNA reads as TGTGCCAGCACCCTTCGGGGGGGCGGCACTGAAGCTTTCTTT.

This clonotype has at least ten counts. The chain has TRBV4-1 and TRBJ2-5; D gene unclear. Per germline, CDR1 MGHRA and CDR2 YSYEKL. The CDR3 covers 13 residues. V lost 1 base, J lost 7 bases, and 10 bases lay in between. The chain's CDR3 is CASSQGGTGTQYF. DNA of the CDR3: TGCGCCAGCAGCCAAGGAGGTACTGGGACCCAGTACTTC.

In this sample, this clonotype turned up many times. The chain recombines TRBV12-5 with TRBJ2-7; D may be TRBD1 (6 bases). V shed 1 base and J shed 4 bases, with 8 bases lying between them. Germline values: CDR1 LGHNT, CDR2 FRNRAP. The CDR3 has 13 amino acids. The CDR3 DNA follows: TGTGCTAGTGGTTTGGGGACAGTGTACGAGCAGTACTTC. Protein: CASGLGTVYEQYF.

This clonotype was detected many times. CDR3 bases: TGTGCCAGCAGCTTGCCGAAGTGGAACACTGAAGCTTTCTTT. It yields the protein CASSLPKWNTEAFF. The rearrangement joins TRBV5-8 to TRBJ1-1; D unclear. CDR1 and CDR2 from the germline V gene are SGHTS and YDEGEE. This CDR3 comprises 14 residues. The V gene lost 1 base and the J gene lost 1 base, with 8 bases spanning the gap.

This clonotype was counted ten times or more. The V gene is TRBV27, the J gene TRBJ1-1; 9 bases agree with TRBD1. The V and J ends lost 7 bases and 0 bases, in that order; junction bases with no gene match: 9. Germline V lookup: CDR1 MNHEY, CDR2 SMNVEV (reference sequence). The CDR3 contains 16 residues. The CDR3 loop is CASNNYRGLMNTEAFF. CDR3 coding DNA: TGTGCCAGCAATAATTACAGGGGGCTTATGAACACTGAAGCTTTCTTT.

V and J are TRBV19 and TRBJ2-4; D gene unclear. Trimming removed 3 bases from V and 2 bases from J, with 14 bases in between. Germline V gene data show CDR1 as LNHDA and CDR2 as SQIVND (reference sequence). This CDR3 spans 16 amino acids. CDR3 DNA: TGTGCCAGTAGTATTTGGGCCTCGACAACCAAAAACATTCAGTACTTC. This codes for CASSIWASTTKNIQYF. Based on the CDR3 plus reference TRBV19 and TRBJ2-4, the full variable domain is DGGITQSPKYLFRKEGQNVTLSCEQNLNHDAMYWYRQDPGQGLRLIYYSQIVNDFQKGDIAEGYSVSREKKESFPLTVTSAQKNPTAFYLCASSIWASTTKNIQYFGAGTRLSVL.

Ten or more counts support this clonotype. Written as DNA, the CDR3 is TGTGCCTCCGGATATCGAGCTTTGAACACTGAAGCTTTCTTT. Amino acid sequence: CASGYRALNTEAFF. The chain couples TRBV24-1 to TRBJ1-1; no reliable D call. This CDR3 contains 14 residues. CDR1 and CDR2 from the germline V gene are KGHDR and SFDVKD. Trimming took 12 bases from V and 0 from J, leaving 16 bases between them.

The V gene is TRBV28, the J gene TRBJ2-7; no definite D call. The germline gives CDR1 MDHEN, CDR2 SYDVKM. The CDR3 sequence is 12 residues long. Trimming removed 3 bases from V and 6 bases from J, with 9 bases in between. The CDR3 loop reads CASSLIAREQYF. In DNA, the CDR3 is TGTGCCAGCAGTTTGATAGCACGCGAGCAGTACTTC.

At least ten counts were recorded for this clonotype. The V gene is TRBV7-2, the J gene TRBJ2-4; the D gene is possibly TRBD1 (5 bases). The ends were cut back, 1 base at V and 2 bases at J, with 12 bases in the middle. The germline V gene encodes CDR1 SGHTA and CDR2 FQGNSA. This CDR3 has 16 amino acids. This CDR3 is CASSLGGHGTKNIQYF. CDR3 nucleotide sequence: TGTGCCAGCAGCTTAGGGGGCCACGGAACCAAAAACATTCAGTACTTC.

This clonotype was counted ten times or more. CDR3 coding DNA: TGTGCCAGCAGAAGGACGAACACTGAAGCTTTCTTT. Translation gives CASRRTNTEAFF. This chain connects TRBV6-1 to TRBJ1-1, with D unclear. Trimming left V 6 bases short and J 1 base short, with 6 bases between. Per germline, CDR1 MNHNS and CDR2 SASEGT. This CDR3 comprises 12 residues.

About this clonotype itself: One end of the junction does not line up with germline, which may come from a read error. This rearrangement joins TRBV6-1 to TRBJ2-4; tentative D call: TRBD2 (6 bases). The CDR3 runs 13 residues. The germline CDR1 and CDR2 sequences are MNHNS and SASEGT. This CDR3 reads CASSTIGGNIKYF. DNA of the CDR3: TGTGCCAGCAGTACCATCGGAGGGAACATTAAGTACTTC.

This clonotype occurred many times. The chain uses TRBV9 and TRBJ1-2; D is unclear. The CDR3 is 11 residues long. Germline V gene lookup returns CDR1 SGDLS and CDR2 YYNGEE. V was cut by 1 base and J by 8 bases, with 6 bases left in between. This CDR3 reads CASSVPGGYTF. CDR3 in DNA: TGTGCCAGCAGCGTACCGGGGGGCTACACCTTC.